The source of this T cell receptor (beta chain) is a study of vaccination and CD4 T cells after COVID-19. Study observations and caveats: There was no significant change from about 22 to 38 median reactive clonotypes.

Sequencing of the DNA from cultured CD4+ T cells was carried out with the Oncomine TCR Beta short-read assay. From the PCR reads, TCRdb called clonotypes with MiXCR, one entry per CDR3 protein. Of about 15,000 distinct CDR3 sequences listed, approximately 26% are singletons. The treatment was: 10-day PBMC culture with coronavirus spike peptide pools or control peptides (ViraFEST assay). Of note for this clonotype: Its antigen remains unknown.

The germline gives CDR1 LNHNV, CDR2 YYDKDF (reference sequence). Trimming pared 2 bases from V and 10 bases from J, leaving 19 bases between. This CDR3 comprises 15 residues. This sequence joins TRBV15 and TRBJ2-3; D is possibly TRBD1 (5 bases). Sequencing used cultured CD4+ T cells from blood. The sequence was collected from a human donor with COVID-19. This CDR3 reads CATSRHLTQGSPQYF. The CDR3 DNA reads TGTGCCACCAGCAGACACCTTACCCAGGGAAGCCCGCAGTATTTT.